The 8 T cell receptor beta chains below come from one sample, sequenced in a study of vaccination effects on CD4 cells after COVID-19. What these receptors recognize is not known. Produced via immunoSEQ multiplex PCR; TCRdb's table is partial and in-frame only. The sample comprises 20,000 to 30,000 clones, approximately 62% of which are singletons, and roughly 18% rests with the top ten. Antigen-specific CD4+ T cells were first expanded with viral peptide pools by the ViraFEST assay and only then sequenced. At the end of about ten days of culture, CD4+ T cells were isolated. From March to December 2020, the person had a SARS-CoV-2 infection that was confirmed by PCR. Sequenced here: CD4+ T cells from PBMCs cultured with SARS-CoV-2 spike peptides, sampled before COVID-19 vaccination. These receptors all stem from a human donor who had a prior SARS-CoV-2 infection.

This clone was found a few times. The chain recombines TRBV4-1 with TRBJ1-2, with D perhaps TRBD1 (5 bases). V was cut by 0 bases and J by 4 bases, with 12 bases left in between. CDR1 is MGHRA, CDR2 YSYEKL, per germline. The CDR3 contains 15 residues. The CDR3 nucleotides are TGCGCCAGCAGCCAAGAAGGCGGGACGCCCTATGGCTACACCTTC. Protein: CASSQEGGTPYGYTF.

V usage is TRBV19 and J usage is TRBJ2-3; no firm D call. V was clipped by 1 base and J by 6 bases, with 8 bases between them. The CDR3 totals 13 residues. CDR1 is LNHDA and CDR2 is SQIVND in the germline V gene (reference sequence). The CDR3 reads CASSIAITDTQYF. The DNA for the CDR3 is TGTGCCAGTAGTATAGCCATTACTGATACGCAGTATTTT.

This clone was counted between two and nine times. V is TRBV7-2 and J is TRBJ2-7, with 7 bases aligning to TRBD2. CDR3 length equals 15 residues. Looked up from germline, CDR1 is SGHTA and CDR2 is FQGNSA. The V gene end was trimmed by 4 bases and the J gene end by 5 bases; junction bases not matched to a gene: 11. The chain's CDR3 is CASSSGEGLANEQYF. CDR3 in DNA: TGTGCCAGCAGCTCGGGGGAGGGCCTGGCGAACGAGCAGTACTTC.

CDR3 region: CASSEGPGTGDGTQYF. The DNA of the CDR3 is TGTGCCAGCAGTGAAGGTCCCGGGACAGGGGATGGGACCCAGTACTTC. V is TRBV2 and J is TRBJ2-5; 10 bases align to TRBD1. Germline V lookup: CDR1 SNHLY, CDR2 FYNNEI. The V gene end was trimmed by 1 base and the J gene end by 7 bases; junction bases not matched to a gene: 9. CDR3 length equals 16 residues.

The rearrangement joins TRBV4-2 to TRBJ2-7, with D tentatively TRBD1 (5 bases). The length of the CDR3 is 15 residues. CDR1 LGHNA and CDR2 YNFKEQ come from the germline V gene. V was pared by 2 bases and J by 2 bases, with 13 bases between. The DNA of the CDR3 is TGTGCCAGCAGCCAACCGACAGAAACCCCCTACGAGCAGTACTTC. It encodes CASSQPTETPYEQYF.

This clone was seen a few times. The genes are TRBV19 and TRBJ1-5; D might be TRBD1 (5 bases). V lost 9 bases to trimming and J lost 2 bases, with 17 bases between them. This CDR3 spans 15 amino acids. CDR1 is LNHDA, CDR2 SQIVND, per germline (reference sequence). DNA for the CDR3: TGTGCCAGCACGTTGGGACCGGGGGGCAATCAGCCCCAGCATTTT. Its protein is CASTLGPGGNQPQHF.

The chain has TRBV6-2 or TRBV6-3 and TRBJ2-7; 10 bases line up with TRBD1. There are 17 residues in the CDR3. The V segment lost 2 bases and the J segment 3 bases; nucleotides outside the gene matches: 10. Looked up from germline, CDR1 is MNHEY and CDR2 is SVGEGT. This chain's CDR3 is CASSYESGTGADYEQYF. Written as DNA, the CDR3 is TGTGCCAGCAGTTACGAATCCGGGACAGGGGCAGACTACGAGCAGTACTTC.

This clone was detected a few times. The chain carries TRBV30 and TRBJ2-7; possibly TRBD2 for D (6 bases). The length of the CDR3 is 14 residues. Germline values: CDR1 GTSNPN, CDR2 SVGIG (reference sequence). V lost 0 bases and J 3 bases, leaving 12 bases between the germline ends. The CDR3 DNA follows: TGTGCCTGGAGTGTACACCTAGCGCACTACGAGCAGTACTTC. This encodes CAWSVHLAHYEQYF.